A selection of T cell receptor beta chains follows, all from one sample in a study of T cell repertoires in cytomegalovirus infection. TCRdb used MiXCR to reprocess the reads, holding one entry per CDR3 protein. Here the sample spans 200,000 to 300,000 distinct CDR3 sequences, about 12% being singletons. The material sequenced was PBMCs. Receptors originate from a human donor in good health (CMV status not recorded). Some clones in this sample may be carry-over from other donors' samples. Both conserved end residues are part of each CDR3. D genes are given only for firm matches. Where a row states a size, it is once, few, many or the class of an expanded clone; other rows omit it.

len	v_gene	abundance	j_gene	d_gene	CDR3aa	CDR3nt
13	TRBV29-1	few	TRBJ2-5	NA	CSVDGGGGETQYF	TGCAGCGTTGATGGTGGGGGCGGCGAGACCCAGTACTTC
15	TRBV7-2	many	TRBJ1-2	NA	CASSPARTPIYGYTF	TGTGCCAGCAGCCCAGCCCGGACTCCAATCTATGGCTACACCTTC
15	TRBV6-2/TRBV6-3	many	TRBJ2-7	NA	CASSRPTGGSYEQYF	TGTGCCAGCAGTCGTCCGACGGGCGGTTCCTACGAGCAGTACTTC
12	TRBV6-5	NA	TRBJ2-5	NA	CASSRDWETQYF	TGTGCCAGCAGCCGGGACTGGGAGACCCAGTACTTC
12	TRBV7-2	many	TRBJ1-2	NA	CASSLVESHFTF	TGTGCCAGCAGCTTAGTTGAGTCGCATTTCACCTTC
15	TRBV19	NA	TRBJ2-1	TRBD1	CASSTRTGGYNEQFF	TGTGCCAGTAGTACACGGACAGGGGGATACAATGAGCAGTTCTTC
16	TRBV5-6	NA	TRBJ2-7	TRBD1	CASSRTRQGVTYEQYF	TGTGCCAGCAGCCGAACCCGACAGGGGGTCACCTACGAGCAGTACTTC
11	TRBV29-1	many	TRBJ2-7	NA	CSVVNRDEQYF	TGCAGCGTTGTGAACAGGGACGAGCAGTACTTC
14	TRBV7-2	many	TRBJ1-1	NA	CASSLELSAHEAFF	TGTGCCAGCAGCTTAGAATTATCAGCCCATGAAGCTTTCTTT
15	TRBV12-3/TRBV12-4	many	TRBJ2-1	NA	CASSQGAFSYNEQFF	TGTGCCAGCAGTCAAGGAGCCTTCTCCTACAATGAGCAGTTCTTC
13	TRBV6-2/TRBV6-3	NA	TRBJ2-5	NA	CASSYGRTETQYF	TGTGCCAGCAGTTACGGGCGGACAGAGACCCAGTACTTC
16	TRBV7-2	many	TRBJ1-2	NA	CASSLGGGGARYGYTF	TGTGCCAGCAGCTTGGGGGGAGGGGGGGCCCGCTATGGCTACACCTTC